What follows are 22 T cell receptor beta chains derived from one specimen sequenced in a study of blood T cell repertoires in COVID-19. Sequenced by immunoSEQ multiplex PCR; TCRdb stores in-frame clones only, minus some. The sample gives about 260,000 clones, approximately 80% of which show up once; around 4.2% is in the top ten. Sequenced input: peripheral blood. The source of these receptors is a man in his 60s with acute or convalescent COVID-19.

V is TRBV30 and J is TRBJ2-1, with no clear D. Germline CDR1 GTSNPN, CDR2 SVGIG (reference sequence). The V end was cut by 2 bases, the J end by 0 bases, with 14 bases between. This CDR3 is 16 amino acids long. The CDR3: CAWSPPGSSSYNEQFF. The CDR3 nucleotides are TGTGCCTGGAGTCCCCCCGGGTCTAGCTCCTACAATGAGCAGTTCTTC.

Details on this clone: The sample carries other DNA sequences with the same CDR3. V gene TRBV24-1 combines with J gene TRBJ1-5; a weak D match, TRBD1 (5 bases). V lost 5 bases and J 4 bases, leaving 8 bases between the germline ends. Germline CDR1 KGHDR, CDR2 SFDVKD. This CDR3 has 13 amino acids. The CDR3 protein is CATSGGGNQPQHF. For the CDR3, the DNA is TGTGCCACCAGTGGGGGGGGTAATCAGCCCCAGCATTTT.

The chain uses TRBV6-5 and TRBJ1-6; 7 nucleotides agree with TRBD1. The CDR3 is made up of 15 amino acids. V dropped 5 bases and J dropped 5; count of bases not matched to a gene: 6. From germline, CDR1 is MNHEY and CDR2 SVGAGI. The CDR3 region has the DNA TGTGCCAGCAGTCTTGGGACAGTTGATAATTCACCCCTCCACTTT. It is translated as CASSLGTVDNSPLHF.

The chain is built from TRBV28 and TRBJ2-7, with 9 nucleotides matching TRBD1. V lost 3 bases, J lost 5 bases, and 11 bases stayed unmatched. Germline V gene data show CDR1 as MDHEN and CDR2 as SYDVKM. The CDR3 is made up of 16 amino acids. CDR3 sequence reads: CASSFTGGAMSNEQYF. The DNA for the CDR3 is TGTGCCAGCAGTTTTACAGGGGGCGCAATGTCCAACGAGCAGTACTTC.

The CDR3 region has the DNA TGTGCCAGTAGCCTTTATACCGGACAGGCGGACTATGGCTACACCTTC. Amino acid sequence: CASSLYTGQADYGYTF. The chain has TRBV19 and TRBJ1-2, with 7 nucleotides matching TRBD1. The CDR3 runs 16 residues. CDR1 and CDR2 (germline): LNHDA, SQIVND (reference sequence). V lost 6 bases to trimming and J lost 3 bases; unmatched junction nucleotides: 13.

CDR3 DNA: TGTGCAAGTCGTTTTAGACAGTCCTCTCTAGACGGGGAGCTGTTTTTT. Amino acid sequence: CASRFRQSSLDGELFF. V and J are TRBV12-2 and TRBJ2-2; TRBD1, the table's D call, lacks a check against the DNA. TRBV12-2 has pseudogene status. The CDR3 covers 16 residues.

The chain employs TRBV10-2 and TRBJ2-1; possibly TRBD1 for D (5 bases). Germline-derived CDR1 and CDR2 are WSHSY and SAAADI. Between the trimmed V and J ends, which lost 0 bases and 4 bases, there was a span of 7 bases. The CDR3 consists of 14 residues. The CDR3 DNA reads as TGCGCCAGCAGTGAGTCGGCAGGGTACAATGAGCAGTTCTTC. Residues: CASSESAGYNEQFF.

The chain combines TRBV6-1 with TRBJ2-7; TRBD2 is a possible D gene (6 bases). The germline gives CDR1 MNHNS, CDR2 SASEGT. The CDR3 runs to 13 residues. The V end was cut by 10 bases, the J end by 6 bases, with 19 bases between. The CDR3 protein is CATSGTYPLEQYF. CDR3 nucleotide sequence: TGTGCCACCTCCGGGACTTACCCCCTCGAGCAGTACTTC.

The rearrangement joins TRBV3-1 (or the pseudogene TRBV3-2) to TRBJ2-5, with TRBD1 identical over 7 bases. This CDR3 has 13 amino acids. The germline V gene encodes CDR1 LGHDT and CDR2 YNNKEL (reference sequence). V shed 4 bases, J shed 5 bases, and the junction held 4 bases outside the gene matches. This chain's CDR3 is CASSPGGLETQYF. The CDR3 DNA reads TGTGCCAGCAGCCCAGGGGGTTTGGAGACCCAGTACTTC.

The rearrangement uses TRBV19 and TRBJ2-5; 9 bases fit TRBD1. This CDR3 has 15 amino acids. V lost 9 bases, J lost 1 base, and 9 bases stayed unmatched. The germline gives CDR1 LNHDA, CDR2 SQIVND (reference sequence). The CDR3 spells CASSGTGFPQETQYF. DNA of the CDR3: TGTGCCAGCTCCGGGACAGGGTTCCCCCAAGAGACCCAGTACTTC. Drawing the rest from reference TRBV19 and TRBJ2-5, the complete variable domain is DGGITQSPKYLFRKEGQNVTLSCEQNLNHDAMYWYRQDPGQGLRLIYYSQIVNDFQKGDIAEGYSVSREKKESFPLTVTSAQKNPTAFYLCASSGTGFPQETQYFGPGTRLLVL.

This clone was found once. V and J are TRBV28 and TRBJ1-4, with 7 bases lining up with TRBD1. The V segment lost 6 bases and the J segment 3 bases; nucleotides outside the gene matches: 7. This CDR3 is 15 amino acids long. CDR1 is MDHEN and CDR2 is SYDVKM in the germline V gene. The CDR3 is CASRPETGPNEKLFF. CDR3 nucleotide sequence: TGTGCCAGCAGGCCCGAGACAGGGCCTAATGAAAAACTGTTTTTT.

A single count supports this clone. The conserved closing phenylalanine or tryptophan is absent in this CDR3, likely reflecting a read error. It is unclear where the CDR3 begins or ends on the DNA, so no DNA is shown, and the CDR3 is as TCRdb lists it. V usage is TRBV15 and J usage is TRBJ2-7; the D segment call TRBD2 is taken from the table without a DNA check. The CDR3 region is 14 residues in length, termini included. CDR1 is LNHNV, CDR2 YYDKDF, per germline (reference sequence). This CDR3 reads CATSSFGLAGLEGI.

The rearrangement uses TRBV18 and TRBJ2-3, with D uncertain. This CDR3 has 13 residues. The germline CDR1 and CDR2 sequences are KGHSH and LQKENI. Trimming took off 4 bases at V and 0 bases at J, with 5 bases between the two ends. The DNA of the CDR3 is TGTGCCAGCTCACGCGATAGCACAGATACGCAGTATTTT. Translating gives CASSRDSTDTQYF.

This chain connects TRBV9 to TRBJ1-2; D is possibly TRBD1 (6 bases). Trimming took 0 bases from V and 3 from J, leaving 6 bases between them. The CDR3 contains 13 residues. Germline V gives CDR1 SGDLS, CDR2 YYNGEE. CDR3 loop: CASSVDRDYGYTF. The CDR3 DNA reads TGTGCCAGCAGCGTAGACAGGGACTATGGCTACACCTTC. The full variable domain, its missing parts supplied by reference TRBV9 and TRBJ1-2, is DSGVTQTPKHLITATGQRVTLRCSPRSGDLSVYWYQQSLDQGLQFLIQYYNGEERAKGNILERFSAQQFPDLHSELNLSSLELGDSALYFCASSVDRDYGYTFGSGTRLTVV.

The rearrangement joins TRBV3-1 (or the pseudogene TRBV3-2) to TRBJ2-1; TRBD2 might be the D (6 bases). Germline CDR1 reads LGHDT; CDR2 reads YNNKEL (reference sequence). Trimming removed 2 bases at V and 5 bases at J, with 13 bases between. The CDR3 spans 15 residues. The chain's CDR3 is CASSQFYGEDNEQFF. In DNA form, the CDR3 reads TGTGCCAGCAGCCAATTTTACGGGGAGGACAATGAGCAGTTCTTC.

The chain couples TRBV19 to TRBJ2-1; 10 bases match TRBD2. Looked up from germline, CDR1 is LNHDA and CDR2 is SQIVND (reference sequence). CDR3 length: 16 residues. V trimming: 4 bases; J trimming: 9 bases; junction bases outside the gene matches: 12. The CDR3 reads CASSRVIGTSAAEQFF. The CDR3 coding sequence is TGTGCCAGTAGTAGAGTCATCGGGACTAGCGCAGCTGAGCAGTTCTTC.

This rearrangement joins TRBV11-1 to TRBJ2-5; tentative D call: TRBD1 (6 bases). Trimming pared 5 bases from V and 4 bases from J, leaving 17 bases between. Per the germline V gene, CDR1 is SGHAT and CDR2 is FQDESV (reference sequence). The CDR3 is 15 residues long. The CDR3 DNA follows: TGTGCCAGCAGCCAACCCTCCCTCAGGGGAGAGACCCAGTACTTC. Translation gives CASSQPSLRGETQYF. Drawing the rest from reference TRBV11-1 and TRBJ2-5, the complete variable domain is EAEVAQSPRYKITEKSQAVAFWCDPISGHATLYWYRQILGQGPELLVQFQDESVVDDSQLPKDRFSAERLKGVDSTLKIQPAELGDSAMYLCASSQPSLRGETQYFGPGTRLLVL.

The chain links TRBV11-2 to TRBJ1-1; TRBD1 is a possible D gene (5 bases). Looked up from germline, CDR1 is SGHAT and CDR2 is FQNNGV. The CDR3 length is 15 residues. V was trimmed by 2 bases and J by 0 bases, leaving 10 bases between them. Written as DNA, the CDR3 is TGTGCCAGCAGCTTACGCGGACACATGAACACTGAAGCTTTCTTT. The encoded protein is CASSLRGHMNTEAFF.

V and J are TRBV27 and TRBJ1-1; D gene uncertain. V was trimmed by 5 bases and J by 2 bases, leaving 9 bases between them. The CDR3 contains 13 residues. CDR1 MNHEY and CDR2 SMNVEV come from the germline V gene (reference sequence). The CDR3 region is CASSPRVNTEAFF. The CDR3 bases are TGTGCCAGCAGTCCCCGGGTTAACACTGAAGCTTTCTTT.

The J gene is TRBJ2-1, the V gene TRBV19; 11 bases are shared with TRBD2. Trimming took 9 bases from V and 6 from J; bases not matched to a gene: 10. CDR3 length: 15 residues. Germline CDR1 reads LNHDA; CDR2 reads SQIVND (reference sequence). CDR3 sequence reads: CASQPGLAGGNEQFF. In DNA, the CDR3 is TGTGCCAGCCAACCCGGGCTAGCGGGGGGCAATGAGCAGTTCTTC. The full variable domain, rest sourced from reference TRBV19 and TRBJ2-1, is DGGITQSPKYLFRKEGQNVTLSCEQNLNHDAMYWYRQDPGQGLRLIYYSQIVNDFQKGDIAEGYSVSREKKESFPLTVTSAQKNPTAFYLCASQPGLAGGNEQFFGPGTRLTVL.

The rearrangement uses TRBV5-1 and TRBJ2-1; TRBD2 might be the D (7 bases). V gave up 1 base and J gave up 7 bases, with 24 bases separating them. Looked up from germline, CDR1 is SGHRS and CDR2 is YFSETQ. The CDR3 sequence is 18 residues long. The CDR3 loop is CASSLPLLAGARGNEQFF. DNA of the CDR3: TGCGCCAGCAGCTTGCCTCTGTTGGCGGGAGCGAGGGGGAATGAGCAGTTCTTC.

The chain recombines TRBV7-9 with TRBJ2-1; tentative D call: TRBD2 (6 bases). V shed 4 bases and J shed 1 base, with 14 bases lying between them. The CDR3 is 16 residues long. Germline-derived CDR1 and CDR2 are SEHNR and FQNEAQ (reference sequence). CDR3 nucleotides: TGTGCCAGCAGCTCCCTCGGGCGGGGATCCTACAATGAGCAGTTCTTC. This sequence encodes CASSSLGRGSYNEQFF.